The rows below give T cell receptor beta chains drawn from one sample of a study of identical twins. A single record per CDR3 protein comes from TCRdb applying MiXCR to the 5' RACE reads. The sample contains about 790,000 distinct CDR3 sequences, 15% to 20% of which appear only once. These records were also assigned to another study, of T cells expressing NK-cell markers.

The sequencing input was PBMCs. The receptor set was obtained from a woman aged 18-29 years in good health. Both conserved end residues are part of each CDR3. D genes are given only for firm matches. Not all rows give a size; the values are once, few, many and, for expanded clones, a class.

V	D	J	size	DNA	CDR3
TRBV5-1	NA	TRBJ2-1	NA	TGCGCCAGCAGCTTGGTACCAGCAACCTACAATGAGCAGTTCTTC	CASSLVPATYNEQFF
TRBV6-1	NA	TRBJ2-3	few	TGTGCCAGCAGTGAAGCCCCAGGGTCTACGCAGTATTTT	CASSEAPGSTQYF
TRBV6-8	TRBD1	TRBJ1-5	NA	TGTGCCAGACGACAGGGTAATCAGCCCCAGCATTTT	CARRQGNQPQHF
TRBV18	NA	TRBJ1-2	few	TGTGCCAGCTCACCAGCACAGGAGGGCTATGGCTACACCTTC	CASSPAQEGYGYTF
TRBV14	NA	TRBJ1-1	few	TGTGCCAGCAGCCAACACGGGAACACTGAAGCTTTCTTT	CASSQHGNTEAFF
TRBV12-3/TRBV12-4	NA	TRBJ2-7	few	TGTGCCAGCAGTTTATCCGGACTTCCCGACGAGCAGTACTTC	CASSLSGLPDEQYF
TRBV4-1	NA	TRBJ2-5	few	TGCGCCAGCAGTCATCCCGTAGCCTCCCAAGAGACCCAGTACTTC	CASSHPVASQETQYF
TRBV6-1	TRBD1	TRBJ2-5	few	TGTGCCAGCAGTACGCCAACCGGGACAGGGTTGGAGACCCAGTACTTC	CASSTPTGTGLETQYF
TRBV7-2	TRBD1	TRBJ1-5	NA	TGTGCCAGCAGGTCTACAGGGGGCAATCAGCCCCAGCATTTT	CASRSTGGNQPQHF
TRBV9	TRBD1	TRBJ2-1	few	TGTGCCAGCAGCGAGACAGGGCTTCCCAATGAGCAGTTCTTC	CASSETGLPNEQFF
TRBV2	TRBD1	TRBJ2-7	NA	TGTGCCAGCACCGGACAGGATGTCTACGAGCAGTACTTC	CASTGQDVYEQYF
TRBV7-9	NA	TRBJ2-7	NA	TGTGCCAGCAGCTTAGTCTCGACGGGGGCGAGGGAGCAGTACTTC	CASSLVSTGAREQYF
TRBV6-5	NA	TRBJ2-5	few	TGTGCCAGCAGTTCCCAAAAGTCCAGCCGGGAGACCCAGTACTTC	CASSSQKSSRETQYF
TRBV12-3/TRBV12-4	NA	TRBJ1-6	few	TGTGCCAGCAGTTTCGGGGCTGGGCATTCACCCCTCCACTTT	CASSFGAGHSPLHF
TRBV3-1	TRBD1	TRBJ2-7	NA	TGTGCCAGCAGCCAAGATCTTTGGGACAGGGGGCTTTCCTACGAGCAGTACTTC	CASSQDLWDRGLSYEQYF
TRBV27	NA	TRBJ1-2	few	TGTGCCAGCAGTCCTCACCGGTGGGGTGGCTACACCTTC	CASSPHRWGGYTF
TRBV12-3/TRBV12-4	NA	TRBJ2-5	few	TGTGCCAGCAGCGACGGCCCGGGGACCCAGTACTTC	CASSDGPGTQYF
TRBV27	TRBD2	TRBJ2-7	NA	TGTGCCAGCAGTTCACGGACTAGTGGGCGGCAGTACTTC	CASSSRTSGRQYF
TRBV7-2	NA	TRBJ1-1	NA	TGTGCCAGCAGGACATATCGGATGAACACTGAAGCTTTCTTT	CASRTYRMNTEAFF
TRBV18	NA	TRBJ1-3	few	TGTGCCAGCTCCGGGTCCCCCTCCTCTGGAAACACCATATATTTT	CASSGSPSSGNTIYF
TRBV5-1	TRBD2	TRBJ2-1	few	TGCGCCAGCAGCTTAACTAGCGGGGGGGCCCCGCATGAGCAGTTCTTC	CASSLTSGGAPHEQFF
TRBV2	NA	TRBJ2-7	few	TGTGCCACCCAAGCTTACTACGAGCAGTACTTC	CATQAYYEQYF
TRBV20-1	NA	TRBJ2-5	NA	TGCAGTGCTAGGCAGGGGGGCGAGACCCAGTACTTC	CSARQGGETQYF
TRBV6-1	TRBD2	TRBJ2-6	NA	TGTGCCAGTGGGGGGGGATCCTCTGGGGCCAACGTCCTGACTTTC	CASGGGSSGANVLTF
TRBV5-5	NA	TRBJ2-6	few	TGTGCCAGCAGCGTATTAGTCCAACCTTTGACCGGGGCCAACGTCCTGACTTTC	CASSVLVQPLTGANVLTF
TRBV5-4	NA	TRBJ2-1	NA	TGTGCCAGCAGCTTGGTGGTCCCACCGGGTGAGCAGTTCTTC	CASSLVVPPGEQFF
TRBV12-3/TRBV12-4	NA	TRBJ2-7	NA	TGTGCCAGCACCCTTGCAGACAGAGCCTACGAGCAGTACTTC	CASTLADRAYEQYF
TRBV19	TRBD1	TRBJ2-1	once	TGTGCCAGTAGTCGATCGGGACAGGGTATCGATGAGCAGTTCTTC	CASSRSGQGIDEQFF
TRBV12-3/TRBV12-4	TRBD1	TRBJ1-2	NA	TGTGCCAGCAGTTTTAGGGGGCGCGACTATGGCTACACCTTC	CASSFRGRDYGYTF
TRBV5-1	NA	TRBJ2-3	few	TGCGCCAGCAGCCCGGAGGGGGGCACAGATACGCAGTATTTT	CASSPEGGTDTQYF
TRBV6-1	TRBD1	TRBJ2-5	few	TGTGCCAGCAGACAACCGGGACAGGGAGTGGAGACCCAGTACTTC	CASRQPGQGVETQYF
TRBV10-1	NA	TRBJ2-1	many	TGCGCCAGCAGTACTAGTTCCAATGAGCAGTTCTTC	CASSTSSNEQFF
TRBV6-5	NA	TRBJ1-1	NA	TGTGCCAGCAGTTACGTAGGGGGGTATGGTGAAGCTTTCTTT	CASSYVGGYGEAFF
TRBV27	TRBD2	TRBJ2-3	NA	TGTGCCAGCAGTACCTTGGAGGGGCTTAAGCGGGAGGTGGATACGCAGTATTTT	CASSTLEGLKREVDTQYF
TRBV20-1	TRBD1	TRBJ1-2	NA	TGCAGCCCACCCCGGGGACGGACAGGGGGCGACTATGGCTACACCTTC	CSPPRGRTGGDYGYTF
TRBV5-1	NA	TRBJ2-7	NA	TGCGCCAGCAGCCGGTTGGACAGCTCCTACGAGCAGTACTTC	CASSRLDSSYEQYF
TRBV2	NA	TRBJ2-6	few	TGTGCCAGCAGTGAAAGGGCGGTCAGCTCTGGGGCCAACGTCCTGACTTTC	CASSERAVSSGANVLTF
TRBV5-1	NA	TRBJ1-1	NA	TGCGCCAGCAGCTTGATGCCCCCGGGAGACATGAACACTGAAGCTTTCTTT	CASSLMPPGDMNTEAFF
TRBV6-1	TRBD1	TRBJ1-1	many	TGTGCCAGCAGTGGACAGGGGGACACTGAAGCTTTCTTT	CASSGQGDTEAFF
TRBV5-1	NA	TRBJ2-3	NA	TGCGCCAGCAGCTTAGAGGGGCAAAATACGCAGTATTTT	CASSLEGQNTQYF
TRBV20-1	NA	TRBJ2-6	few	TGCAGTGCCCCGGGAACCTCTGGGGCCAACGTCCTGACTTTC	CSAPGTSGANVLTF
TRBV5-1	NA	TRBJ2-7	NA	TGCGCCAGCAGCTTTGCAGGGTCCCACGAGCAGTACTTC	CASSFAGSHEQYF
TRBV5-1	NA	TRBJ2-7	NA	TGCGCCAGCGGAAATCCATCAGGTCGGGAGCAGTACTTC	CASGNPSGREQYF
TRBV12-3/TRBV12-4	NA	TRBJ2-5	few	TGTGCCAGCAGTTTATTTGGGACGAATCAAGAGACCCAGTACTTC	CASSLFGTNQETQYF
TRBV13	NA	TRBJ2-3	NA	TGTGCCAGCGGAGAAGGTAATGCAGATACGCAGTATTTT	CASGEGNADTQYF
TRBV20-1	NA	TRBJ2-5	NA	TGCAGTGCTAGAGTAGGGGCCCAGGCGAGTGGGACCCAGTACTTC	CSARVGAQASGTQYF
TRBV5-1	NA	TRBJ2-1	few	TGCGCCAGCAGCGCCCGGGGCCTACGCAATGAGCAGTTCTTC	CASSARGLRNEQFF
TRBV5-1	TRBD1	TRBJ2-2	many	TGCGCCAGCAGCTCGACAGGGTATAACACCGGGGAGCTGTTTTTT	CASSSTGYNTGELFF
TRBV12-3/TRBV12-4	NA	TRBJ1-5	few	TGTGCCAGCACCATTACAGGGCCAAATCAGCCCCAGCATTTT	CASTITGPNQPQHF
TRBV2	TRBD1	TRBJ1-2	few	TGTGCCACTACAGGACAGGGGCTCGACTATGGCTACACCTTC	CATTGQGLDYGYTF
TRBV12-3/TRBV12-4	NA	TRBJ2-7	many	TGTGCCAGCAGTTTACGTAGGGGCCACGAGCAGTACTTC	CASSLRRGHEQYF
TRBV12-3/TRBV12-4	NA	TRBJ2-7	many	TGTGCCAGCAGACGGGACTACGAGCAGTACTTC	CASRRDYEQYF
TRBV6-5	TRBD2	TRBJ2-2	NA	TGTGCCAGCACTTACGGGGGGGCCGGGGAGCTGTTTTTT	CASTYGGAGELFF
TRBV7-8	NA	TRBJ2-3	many	TGTGCCAGCAGCTTAGTCCCCGGAGGGGATACGCAGTATTTT	CASSLVPGGDTQYF
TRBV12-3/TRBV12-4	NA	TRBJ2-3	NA	TGTGCCAGCAGTAGTCGGGCGGGAATATGGACAGATACGCAGTATTTT	CASSSRAGIWTDTQYF